The clone carrying this T cell receptor beta chain was seen many times. Its antigen remains unidentified. TCRdb redid the calling of the 5' RACE reads with MiXCR, one entry per CDR3 protein. The sample consists of roughly 42,000 distinct CDR3 sequences, about 2.5% of them appearing once. This sample was included in a study of CD8 T cells in ankylosing spondylitis. Findings and limits, study-wide: In ankylosing spondylitis blood, a motif of about eight highly homologous TCR beta variants appeared characteristic. Disease-associated clones were reportedly significantly overrepresented in matched ankylosing spondylitis synovial fluid. Some of these motif variants have turned up before, in reports on reactive arthritis synovial fluid and blood.

The length of the CDR3 is 15 residues. Per germline, CDR1 SGDLS and CDR2 YYNGEE. Trimming took 4 bases from V and 2 from J; bases not matched to a gene: 5. The gene calls are TRBV9 and TRBJ2-7; 11 bases align to TRBD2. The TCR was taken from a male donor with ankylosing spondylitis or in good health (not recorded which). Sequencing was done on a sample of blood, either unsorted or a sorted T cell fraction (not recorded which). This CDR3 is CASSTLAGGAYEQYF. CDR3 coding DNA: TGTGCCAGCAGCACCTTAGCGGGAGGGGCCTACGAGCAGTACTTC.